This TCR beta chain is drawn from a study of blood T cell repertoires in COVID-19. The wider study: The United States, Italy and Spain provided the acute and convalescent COVID-19 samples.

In germline, CDR1 is SEHNR, CDR2 FQNEAQ (reference sequence). This CDR3 has 15 amino acids. Trimming at V came to 4 bases and at J to 3 bases, leaving 8 bases not matched to a gene. The protocol was immunoSEQ multiplex PCR, while the TCRdb copy is restricted to in-frame clones and leaves out a portion. Seen here are fewer than 70,000 clones, roughly 87% observed once, and the top ten hold 7.8%. Source material: peripheral blood. The receptor was isolated from a man aged 50 to 60 with active COVID-19. The chain links TRBV7-9 to TRBJ2-7, with 8 bases matching TRBD2. CDR3 coding DNA: TGTGCCAGCAGCTCCCAAGCGGGAGCTTTCTACGAGCAGTACTTC. It yields the protein CASSSQAGAFYEQYF.